This T cell receptor beta chain was recorded in a study of post-analysis software for immune sequencing data. Study outcomes and limitations: Strong co-clustering by F measure linked samples that shared a preparation batch. Roughly five TRBV segments were more frequent in patients than controls; TRBV5-6, TRBV5-1 and TRBV20-1 belonged to this group.

This clonotype appeared a few times. The antigen is undetermined. Germline assignment: CDR1 SGHRS and CDR2 YFSETQ. The CDR3 is 14 amino acids. Trimming took 4 bases from V and 7 from J; bases not matched to a gene: 5. Unique molecular identifiers featured in each of the TCR beta cDNA libraries. TCRdb processed the PCR reads anew with MiXCR; each CDR3 protein has one entry. The sample has 750,000 to 950,000 distinct CDR3 sequences, about 57% seen once; the top ten hold approximately 4.4%. The genes are TRBV5-1 and TRBJ2-1, with 10 bases lining up with TRBD2. Material for sequencing was blood. This sequence originates from a girl aged 10-17 years with multiple sclerosis. CDR3 sequence: CASSAGLAANEQFF. The CDR3 DNA reads as TGCGCCAGCAGCGCCGGACTAGCGGCAAATGAGCAGTTCTTC.